This T cell receptor beta chain stems from a study of response to subunit inactivated influenza vaccine. Findings and caveats of the study: It was suggested by the authors that few new T cells are recruited by each seasonal influenza vaccination.

Unmatched junction bases numbered 9, after V lost 9 bases and J lost 5 bases. The CDR3 extends over 14 amino acids. Looked up from germline, CDR1 is KGHDR and CDR2 is SFDVKD. This clonotype turned up a few times. The antigen is unknown. Using its own MiXCR run on the RT-PCR reads, TCRdb lists one record per CDR3 protein. Altogether around 710,000 distinct CDR3 sequences are present, over 11% being singletons, with the ten largest covering around 7%. V usage is TRBV24-1 and J usage is TRBJ2-3; TRBD1 matches 8 bases. The specimen was PBMCs from blood, collected roughly 2 weeks before vaccination. This receptor was taken from a man aged 45-60 years who received an inactivated influenza vaccine. CDR3 nucleotides: TGTGCCACCGGCCAGGGGGCCCTCGTAGATACGCAGTATTTT. Its protein product is CATGQGALVDTQYF.